The clone carrying this T cell receptor (beta chain) appeared a single time. These data are taken from a study of control samples from healthy donors and cancer patients. Unmatched junction bases numbered 10, after V lost 5 bases and J lost 5 bases. CDR1 MNHEY and CDR2 SVGAGI come from the germline V gene. This CDR3 comprises 15 residues. TCRdb's table, derived via immunoSEQ multiplex PCR, lists solely in-frame clones and lacks some. The sample consists of 150,000 or so clones, 94% of them appearing once. The sample taken for sequencing was blood. This chain connects TRBV6-5 to TRBJ2-5; 8 bases map to TRBD1. This clonotype was sampled from a woman aged 40 to 50 in good health. The chain's CDR3 is CASSPRQGRRETQYF. The CDR3 DNA reads TGTGCCAGCAGTCCTCGACAGGGGCGTAGGGAGACCCAGTACTTC.